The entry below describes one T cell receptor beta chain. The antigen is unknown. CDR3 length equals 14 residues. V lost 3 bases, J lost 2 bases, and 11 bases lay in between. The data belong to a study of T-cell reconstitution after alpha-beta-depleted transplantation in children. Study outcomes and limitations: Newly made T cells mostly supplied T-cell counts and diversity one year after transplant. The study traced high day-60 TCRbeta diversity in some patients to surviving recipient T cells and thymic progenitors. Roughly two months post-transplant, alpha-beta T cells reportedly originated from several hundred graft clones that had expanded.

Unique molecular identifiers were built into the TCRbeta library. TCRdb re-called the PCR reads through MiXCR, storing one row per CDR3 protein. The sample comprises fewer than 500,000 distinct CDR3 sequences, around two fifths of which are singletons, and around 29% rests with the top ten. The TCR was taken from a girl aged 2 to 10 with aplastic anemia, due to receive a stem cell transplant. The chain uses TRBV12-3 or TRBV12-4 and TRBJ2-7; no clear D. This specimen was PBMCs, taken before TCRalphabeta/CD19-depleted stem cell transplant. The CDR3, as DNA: TGTGCCAGCAGTTTTGGCCCCCGAACCTACGAGCAGTACTTC. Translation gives CASSFGPRTYEQYF.